This T cell receptor (beta chain) was identified during a study of Ad26.COV2.S vaccination and SARS-CoV-2 variants (dated by TCRdb to the early 2020s). Broadly, across the study: Vaccine-arm donors were drawn from COV1001, a multicentre, randomized, double-blind, placebo-controlled phase I-IIa trial of Ad26.COV2.S in healthy adults. Ad26.COV2.S was administered intramuscularly at 5 x 10^10 or 1 x 10^11 viral particles, either as a single shot or as two shots given 56 days apart. TCRbeta repertoire sequencing was used to assess the specificity and breadth of SARS-CoV-2-reactive T cell receptors after Ad26.COV2.S vaccination. A total of about 30 samples were included in the TCR-sequenced set, comprising around 19 Ad26.COV2.S vaccine recipients, 5 placebo recipients and 8 SARS-CoV-2 convalescent individuals. Trial participants were randomized into five groups of five: low-dose or high-dose Ad26.COV2.S given once or twice, or placebo on both occasions. Investigators did not know the trial group allocation while performing experiments and assessing outcomes. Paper-wide results and their limitations: The authors noted that the TCR breadth and depth analyses may have underestimated total T cell responses. After vaccination, substantial breadth of spike-specific CD8+ and CD4+ T cell responses was reported. Vaccine and placebo recipients had comparable non-spike TCR breadth, which fits with the vaccine containing only spike. The study lacked the statistical power to compare responses across vaccine doses or regimens. Compared with placebo recipients, Ad26.COV2.S recipients showed higher spike-specific TCR breadth (P = 0.0014).

The immunoSEQ Assay was the method used to sequence TCRbeta CDR3 regions. After extraction, genomic DNA underwent amplification by bias-controlled multiplex PCR, followed by high-throughput sequencing. Processing in the source paper ran as follows. To quantify the absolute abundance of every unique TCRbeta CDR3 region, sequences were collapsed and filtered. T cell fraction was estimated by normalizing TCRbeta template counts to usable DNA, which was measured by amplifying reference genes present in all nucleated cells. Repertoire TCRs were annotated as SARS-CoV-2-specific by exact matching of V gene, CDR3 amino acid sequence and J gene to a known reactive TCR set. MIRA supplied the reference SARS-CoV-2 TCR set, which was filtered for enrichment in COVID-19-positive ImmuneCODE repertoires so that public or cross-reactive TCRs were removed. Using the MIRA antigens, annotated TCRs were further analysed by specific ORF or by position within an ORF. Breadth was defined as the number of annotated unique rearrangements divided by the total number of unique productive rearrangements, and depth was defined as the summed frequency of the annotated unique rearrangements. TCR breadth was compared between groups using two-sided Wilcoxon rank-sum tests. This is the immuneACCESS table as TCRdb keeps it, with only in-frame sequences that have V and J called. A part of the clones is gone; compared with another copy, unresolved V genes explain less than half, and the rest is unexplained. Clone size and V and J calls were adopted from that table, with D and trimming inferred from the DNA. The sample yields about 390,000 clones; roughly nine tenths were counted once. The ten largest clones represent roughly 3.5% of the sample.

Comments on this clone: Its antigen target is currently unknown. No base quality values were provided; no much bigger clone lies one nucleotide off.

From its cysteine to its phenylalanine, the CDR3 spans 14 amino acids. The only DNA kept is the CDR3, 42 bases in frame from the first base. From the germline V gene, CDR1 is SNHLY and CDR2 is FYNNEI. V loses 4 bases, J loses 4 bases, and the germline ends lie 8 bases apart. The treatment or condition label on this specimen signifies: over 15 received Ad26.COV2.S at low or high dose, single or two shots; about 5 received placebo; per-sample allocation not given. For vaccine and placebo recipients, the sequenced repertoires came from samples collected on day 63 after the first injection. Between 29 July and 7 August 2020, Cohort 1b enrolled about two dozen adults aged 18-55 years at one site in Boston, USA. Ad26.COV2.S consisted of a replication-incompetent adenovirus type 26 vector by which a prefusion-stabilized SARS-CoV-2 spike protein from the original Wuhan strain was expressed.

Recombination joined TRBV2 with TRBJ1-6; no D gene call is confident. This specimen was peripheral blood, taken in a trial of Ad26.COV2.S vaccine versus placebo. This sequence originates from a person between 18 and 65 years old who received the Ad26.COV2.S COVID-19 vaccine or a placebo. The nucleotides are TGTGCCAGCAGTGCAGTCAATTATAATTCACCCCTCCACTTT. Translation gives CASSAVNYNSPLHF.